This TCR beta chain was identified in a study of monozygotic twins with inflammatory bowel disease. This CDR3 contains 14 residues. Germline V gene sequence: CDR1 SGHAT, CDR2 FQNNGV. Reprocessing the 5' RACE reads, TCRdb reports a single entry for every CDR3 protein and omits DNA. The specimen's table records a few hundred thousand distinct CDR3 sequences. This TCR was recovered from a human donor with ulcerative colitis or Crohn's disease, or a healthy co-twin of an affected twin (not recorded which). The chain couples TRBV11-2 to TRBJ2-7; as DNA is missing, the TRBD1 call by TCRdb cannot be tested. The specimen sequenced was blood. The CDR3 spells CASSVRDSSYEQYF.